This is a list of T cell receptor beta chains from one sample in a study of blood T cell repertoires in COVID-19. This table comes from immunoSEQ multiplex PCR, and its TCRdb copy is limited to in-frame clones, with some not included. The sample records 88,000 or so clones, less than 90% being singletons. Sequences were obtained from peripheral blood. The receptors come from a man between 60 and 70 years old with acute or convalescent COVID-19. Each CDR3 is given with its conserved first and last residue. D genes are given only for firm matches. Clone size is shown for a subset of rows, as once, few, many or a class of expanded clone.

d_gene | j_gene | abundance | v_gene | CDR3aa | CDR3nt
NA | TRBJ1-2 | NA | TRBV6-6 | CASRERGNYGYTF | TGTGCCAGCAGGGAGCGGGGGAACTATGGCTACACCTTC
TRBD1 | TRBJ1-6 | few | TRBV6-5 | CASRPDRGYNSPLHF | TGTGCCAGCAGACCGGACAGGGGCTATAATTCACCCCTCCACTTT
TRBD2 | TRBJ2-1 | NA | TRBV28 | CASSRTRAYNEQFF | TGTGCCAGCAGTAGGACTAGAGCCTACAATGAGCAGTTCTTC
TRBD1 | TRBJ1-2 | NA | TRBV4-1 | CASSQVGQGAFSIRGYTF | TGCGCCAGCAGCCAAGTCGGCCAGGGGGCTTTCTCAATTCGTGGCTACACCTTC
TRBD2 | TRBJ2-7 | NA | TRBV30 | CACLGLAPREQYF | TGTGCCTGCTTGGGACTAGCCCCGCGGGAGCAGTACTTC
TRBD1 | TRBJ1-2 | NA | TRBV5-1 | CEPRDRGNYGYTF | TGCGAACCCCGGGACAGAGGTAACTATGGCTACACCTTC
NA | TRBJ2-7 | NA | TRBV2 | CASSTHLAPSSYEQYF | TGTGCCAGCAGTACTCATCTAGCGCCTAGCTCCTACGAGCAGTACTTC
NA | TRBJ2-5 | once | TRBV7-2 | CASSLVGRGQETQYF | TGTGCCAGCAGCTTAGTGGGCAGAGGGCAAGAGACCCAGTACTTC
TRBD2 | TRBJ2-1 | NA | TRBV2 | CASSEASGRYNEQFF | TGTGCCAGCAGTGAAGCTAGCGGGAGATACAATGAGCAGTTCTTC
NA | TRBJ2-7 | NA | TRBV6-1 | CASSGPGDPTPSYEQYF | TGTGCCAGCAGTGGGCCGGGGGACCCTACACCTTCCTACGAGCAGTACTTC
TRBD2 | TRBJ2-7 | NA | TRBV27 | CASSLVSGGLAYEQYF | TGTGCCAGCAGTTTGGTAAGCGGGGGCCTTGCCTACGAGCAGTACTTC
NA | TRBJ1-2 | once | TRBV6-2/TRBV6-3 | CASSRVPGGGYTF | TGTGCCAGCAGTAGGGTACCCGGCGGGGGCTACACCTTC
NA | TRBJ2-5 | NA | TRBV19 | CASSRGSQETQYF | TGTGCCAGTAGTAGAGGGAGTCAAGAGACCCAGTACTTC
TRBD1 | TRBJ1-5 | few | TRBV18 | CASSRTGSSNQPQHF | TGTGCCAGCTCAAGGACAGGGTCGAGCAATCAGCCCCAGCATTTT
NA | TRBJ1-2 | NA | TRBV3-1/TRBV3-2 | CASSQGVKRLLAGGYTF | TGTGCCAGCAGCCAAGGGGTAAAAAGATTACTTGCCGGGGGCTACACCTTC
NA | TRBJ1-4 | once | TRBV6-1 | CASSDGPKGANEKLFF | TGTGCCAGCAGTGACGGGCCGAAGGGAGCTAATGAAAAACTGTTTTTT
NA | TRBJ2-5 | NA | TRBV5-1 | CASSLAGWGLETQYF | TGCGCCAGCAGCTTGGCCGGGTGGGGGCTGGAGACCCAGTACTTC
TRBD2 | TRBJ2-7 | NA | TRBV6-1 | CASSEIGAFSGGAYEQYF | TGTGCCAGCAGTGAAATCGGGGCGTTTAGCGGGGGGGCCTACGAGCAGTACTTC
TRBD1 | TRBJ2-7 | NA | TRBV7-8 | CASSPLLGGSTYEQYF | TGTGCCAGCAGCCCTCTACTAGGGGGCTCAACCTACGAGCAGTACTTC
TRBD1 | TRBJ1-2 | NA | TRBV19 | CASRLQGAYGYTF | TGTGCCAGTAGATTACAGGGGGCCTATGGCTACACCTTC
TRBD2 | TRBJ2-4 | once | TRBV30 | CAWRRRGSKNIQYF | TGTGCCTGGAGAAGGCGGGGGTCCAAAAACATTCAGTACTTC
TRBD1 | TRBJ1-2 | NA | TRBV18 | CASSLGTGGQAYGYTF | TGTGCCAGCTCTCTCGGGACAGGGGGCCAGGCCTATGGCTACACCTTC
TRBD2 | TRBJ2-1 | NA | TRBV7-9 | CASSLDSGRRNEQFF | TGTGCCAGCAGCTTAGATAGCGGGAGGAGGAATGAGCAGTTCTTC
TRBD1 | TRBJ1-1 | NA | TRBV11-2 | CASSLLTGFNTEAFF | TGTGCCAGCAGCCTTTTGACAGGGTTCAACACTGAAGCTTTCTTT
TRBD2 | TRBJ2-7 | once | TRBV11-2 | CASSLRSLAVNSYEQYF | TGTGCCAGCAGCTTAAGGTCCCTAGCGGTAAACTCCTACGAGCAGTACTTC
NA | TRBJ1-2 | NA | TRBV7-9 | CASNSGQNYGYTF | TGTGCCAGCAACTCAGGACAGAACTATGGCTACACCTTC
NA | TRBJ1-3 | NA | TRBV5-4 | CASSLEGASGNTIYF | TGTGCCAGCAGCTTAGAAGGGGCTTCTGGAAACACCATATATTTT
TRBD1 | TRBJ2-5 | NA | TRBV11-2 | CASSTGTGGEETQYF | TGTGCCAGCAGCACCGGGACAGGGGGCGAAGAGACCCAGTACTTC
TRBD1 | TRBJ2-7 | NA | TRBV5-4 | CASSLAWRTGDEQYF | TGTGCCAGCAGCTTGGCATGGAGGACAGGGGACGAGCAGTACTTC
NA | TRBJ1-3 | NA | TRBV6-5 | CASSTQVTGNTIYF | TGTGCCAGCAGTACCCAGGTCACTGGAAACACCATATATTTT
TRBD1 | TRBJ2-7 | NA | TRBV5-8 | CASSLARRDRGRWQYF | TGTGCCAGCAGCTTGGCCCGCCGGGACAGGGGGCGTTGGCAGTACTTC
NA | TRBJ1-1 | NA | TRBV7-9 | CASSPDRSSAFF | TGTGCCAGCAGCCCCGACAGGTCGAGCGCTTTCTTT
NA | TRBJ2-1 | NA | TRBV2 | CASSEFQGSNEQFF | TGTGCCAGCAGTGAGTTTCAGGGTTCGAATGAGCAGTTCTTC
NA | TRBJ1-2 | NA | TRBV6-2/TRBV6-3 | CASSYRGSHGYTF | TGTGCCAGCAGTTATCGGGGATCTCATGGCTACACCTTC
NA | TRBJ1-5 | NA | TRBV29-1 | CSVGHGGNQPQHF | TGCAGCGTTGGCCACGGAGGGAATCAGCCCCAGCATTTT
TRBD1 | TRBJ1-5 | NA | TRBV9 | CASSVGTGINQPQHF | TGTGCCAGCAGCGTAGGGACAGGGATTAATCAGCCCCAGCATTTT
NA | TRBJ1-5 | NA | TRBV19 | CASSRWLSGGSYSNQPQHF | TGTGCCAGTAGTAGGTGGTTGTCCGGCGGATCGTATAGCAATCAGCCCCAGCATTTT